The 27 T cell receptor beta chains below come from one sample, sequenced in a study of shared T cell receptors in the human thymus. The protocol was immunoSEQ multiplex PCR, while the TCRdb copy is restricted to in-frame clones and leaves out a portion. The repertoire holds 700,000 to 750,000 clones, with approximately 83% as singletons. These data also featured in a second study, about human thymus T cells.

Specimen: thymocytes. All receptors come from a girl less than two years old with a congenital heart defect.

The genes are TRBV5-1 and TRBJ2-5, with 9 bases that match TRBD1. The CDR3 sequence is 14 residues long. J gave up 7 bases and V 4 bases, and 8 bases lay outside the gene matches. CDR1 and CDR2 (germline): SGHRS, YFSETQ. The CDR3 region is CASSIGQGKVTQYF. As DNA, the CDR3 is TGCGCCAGCAGCATTGGACAGGGGAAGGTGACCCAGTACTTC.

The chain is built from TRBV9 and TRBJ2-3, with 9 nucleotides matching TRBD2. This CDR3 comprises 16 residues. Losses at the gene ends were 0 bases for V and 5 bases for J; bases not matched to a gene: 7. Looked up from germline, CDR1 is SGDLS and CDR2 is YYNGEE. The CDR3 spells CASSVVGGGAQDTQYF. For the CDR3, the DNA is TGTGCCAGCAGCGTAGTTGGCGGGGGGGCACAAGATACGCAGTATTTT. Supplemented by reference TRBV9 and TRBJ2-3, the full variable domain reads DSGVTQTPKHLITATGQRVTLRCSPRSGDLSVYWYQQSLDQGLQFLIQYYNGEERAKGNILERFSAQQFPDLHSELNLSSLELGDSALYFCASSVVGGGAQDTQYFGPGTRLTVL.

The J gene is TRBJ2-7, the V gene TRBV4-3; a weak D match, TRBD2 (6 bases). This CDR3 is built from 14 residues. Germline assignment: CDR1 LGHNA and CDR2 YSLEER. V lost 0 bases, J lost 2 bases, and 8 bases lay in between. The CDR3 spells CASSQERGTYEQYF. The DNA for the CDR3 is TGCGCCAGCAGCCAAGAACGGGGGACCTACGAGCAGTACTTC.

This chain links TRBV7-2 with TRBJ1-2; tentatively, D is TRBD1 (5 bases). The germline V and J ends were trimmed by 5 bases and 2 bases, with 12 bases remaining between them. The CDR3 covers 14 residues. The germline V gene has CDR1 SGHTA and CDR2 FQGNSA. This CDR3 is CASSPSGPNYGYTF. The CDR3 DNA is TGTGCCAGCAGCCCCTCAGGGCCAAACTATGGCTACACCTTC.

The V call is TRBV18, the J call TRBJ1-1; 9 bases align to TRBD1. Losses at the gene ends were 3 bases for V and 1 base for J; bases not matched to a gene: 12. Germline V gives CDR1 KGHSH, CDR2 LQKENI. CDR3 length: 18 residues. In DNA form, the CDR3 reads TGTGCCAGCTCACCCATCTACGGGGACAGGGTTTGGAACACTGAAGCTTTCTTT. It codes for CASSPIYGDRVWNTEAFF.

This clone was found a few times. The V and J genes are TRBV5-1 and TRBJ2-1, with 8 bases that match TRBD1. Germline V CDR1 and CDR2: SGHRS, YFSETQ. This CDR3 region has 15 residues. With V trimmed by 0 bases and J by 3 bases, 2 bases remained unmatched. The CDR3 DNA is TGCGCCAGCAGCTTGGCCACAGGGGGCTACAATGAGCAGTTCTTC. It is translated as CASSLATGGYNEQFF.

The V gene is TRBV6-5, the J gene TRBJ1-6; D unresolved. V lost 8 bases to trimming and J lost 11 bases, with 19 bases between them. Germline CDR1 and CDR2: MNHEY and SVGAGI. The CDR3 length is 14 residues. The CDR3 DNA follows: TGTGCCAGCCGAGGGCGCGGGCCCAGTCCACCCCTCCACTTT. Its protein product is CASRGRGPSPPLHF.

The V and J genes are TRBV5-8 and TRBJ1-5; the D gene is possibly TRBD1 (5 bases). CDR3 length equals 16 residues. Germline V gene lookup returns CDR1 SGHTS and CDR2 YDEGEE. The ends were cut back, 5 bases at V and 3 bases at J, with 18 bases in the middle. The CDR3 DNA reads TGTGCCAGCAGGCAACTTGCGGGGCTCCCCAATCAGCCCCAGCATTTT. It is translated as CASRQLAGLPNQPQHF.

The chain recombines TRBV6-1 with TRBJ1-3, with D hard to call. This CDR3 contains 12 residues. Germline V gene sequence: CDR1 MNHNS, CDR2 SASEGT. The germline V and J ends were trimmed by 3 bases and 9 bases, with 9 bases remaining between them. The CDR3 sequence: CASSELGSTIYF. In nucleotides, the CDR3 is TGTGCCAGCAGTGAGCTGGGGAGCACCATATATTTT.

The gene calls are TRBV7-2 and TRBJ2-7, with 7 bases aligning to TRBD1. The V gene end was trimmed by 5 bases and the J gene end by 4 bases; junction bases not matched to a gene: 11. CDR1 and CDR2 (germline): SGHTA, FQGNSA. This CDR3 spans 15 amino acids. The CDR3: CASSMTGTAWYEQYF. The CDR3 DNA is TGTGCCAGCAGCATGACCGGGACAGCATGGTACGAGCAGTACTTC.

The chain combines TRBV7-3 with TRBJ2-6, with TRBD2 as a possible D gene (6 bases). The CDR3 extends over 20 amino acids. Germline CDR1 reads SGHTA; CDR2 reads FQGTGA. Trimming took 5 bases from V and 0 from J, leaving 23 bases between them. CDR3 in DNA: TGTGCCAGCAGCCCATTAAGGGCCCCCCTAGCGTCCTCTGGGGCCAACGTCCTGACTTTC. It yields the protein CASSPLRAPLASSGANVLTF.

V and J are TRBV6-1 and TRBJ2-5, with 9 bases identical to TRBD1. Germline CDR1 reads MNHNS; CDR2 reads SASEGT. V was pared by 4 bases and J by 2 bases, with 11 bases of the junction left unmatched. The CDR3 is 17 residues long. This CDR3 reads CASSARHRDRVQETQYF. In DNA form, the CDR3 reads TGTGCCAGCAGTGCAAGGCACCGGGACAGGGTTCAAGAGACCCAGTACTTC.

This chain joins TRBV30 and TRBJ2-1, with D possibly matching TRBD2 (6 bases). Germline CDR1 reads GTSNPN; CDR2 reads SVGIG (reference sequence). Trimming pared 0 bases from V and 1 base from J, leaving 22 bases between. The CDR3 is 19 residues long. In nucleotides, the CDR3 is TGTGCCTGGAGTGTATCTGGCGTTGGCCGGGCGGGATCCTACAATGAGCAGTTCTTC. It is translated as CAWSVSGVGRAGSYNEQFF.

The V gene is TRBV28, the J gene TRBJ2-7; D unclear. V lost 5 bases and J 4 bases, leaving 15 bases between the germline ends. In germline, CDR1 is MDHEN, CDR2 SYDVKM. CDR3 length: 14 amino acids. The CDR3 spells CASSERPVRYEQYF. The CDR3 DNA sequence: TGTGCCAGCAGTGAGCGACCCGTCCGATACGAGCAGTACTTC.

The V call is TRBV7-8, the J call TRBJ2-1; 9 bases line up with TRBD1. V trimming: 1 base; J trimming: 5 bases; junction bases outside the gene matches: 6. CDR1 SGHVS and CDR2 FQNEAQ come from the germline V gene. There are 16 residues in the CDR3. The DNA for the CDR3 is TGTGCCAGCAGCTTAGGGACAGGGGCAAAGCACAATGAGCAGTTCTTC. Translation: CASSLGTGAKHNEQFF.

This chain links TRBV19 with TRBJ1-4; D might be TRBD1 (6 bases). CDR1 LNHDA and CDR2 SQIVND come from the germline V gene (reference sequence). This CDR3 is 18 amino acids long. Trimming left V 6 bases short and J 4 bases short, with 24 bases between. This CDR3 is CASRPIQGAKHLNEKLFF. The CDR3 region has the DNA TGTGCCAGTAGGCCCATACAGGGTGCAAAGCATCTTAATGAAAAACTGTTTTTT.

The V call is TRBV19, the J call TRBJ1-4, with unresolved D. This CDR3 has 15 amino acids. CDR1 and CDR2 from the germline V gene are LNHDA and SQIVND (reference sequence). Trimming cost V 3 bases and J 12 bases, with 20 bases left between them. The CDR3 loop reads CASSICWEPAVELFF. CDR3 coding DNA: TGTGCCAGTAGTATTTGTTGGGAGCCCGCTGTGGAACTGTTTTTT.

The chain joins TRBV5-1 to TRBJ2-6; TRBD2 is a possible D gene (5 bases). The V end lost 0 bases, the J end lost 0 bases, and 13 bases lay between the germline ends. CDR1 and CDR2 from the germline V gene are SGHRS and YFSETQ. The CDR3 consists of 18 residues. The CDR3 sequence is CASSLERELSSGANVLTF. The DNA for the CDR3 is TGCGCCAGCAGCTTGGAGAGGGAACTGAGCTCTGGGGCCAACGTCCTGACTTTC.

V gene TRBV6-1 combines with J gene TRBJ1-3; 7 nucleotides align to TRBD1. The V gene's germline CDR1 is MNHNS and CDR2 SASEGT. This CDR3 region has 15 residues. With V trimmed by 6 bases and J by 4 bases, 9 bases remained unmatched. CDR3 amino acids: CASRMTGSEGNTIYF. CDR3 nucleotide sequence: TGTGCCAGCAGGATGACAGGGTCGGAAGGAAACACCATATATTTT.

This clone occurred a few times. CDR3 bases: TGTGCCAGCAGCCAAGATCATAGGGGGCCTTACTATGGCTACACCTTC. Translation: CASSQDHRGPYYGYTF. The chain combines TRBV14 with TRBJ1-2; 7 bases match TRBD1. The CDR3 runs 16 residues. J lost 3 bases, V lost 0 bases, and 7 bases had no gene match. Germline V gene data show CDR1 as SGHDN and CDR2 as FVKESK.

The J gene is TRBJ1-6, the V gene TRBV7-8; 11 bases match TRBD1. The CDR3 length is 18 residues. J gave up 7 bases and V 5 bases, and 13 bases lay outside the gene matches. The germline CDR1 and CDR2 sequences are SGHVS and FQNEAQ. CDR3 DNA: TGTGCCAGCAGCCGCCTCAACAAAAGGACAGGGGGCAATTCACCCCTCCACTTT. It yields the protein CASSRLNKRTGGNSPLHF.

The V gene is TRBV19, the J gene TRBJ1-5; tentatively, D is TRBD1 (6 bases). Looked up from germline, CDR1 is LNHDA and CDR2 is SQIVND (reference sequence). The CDR3 sequence is 16 residues long. V lost 7 bases and J 5 bases, leaving 21 bases between the germline ends. CDR3 amino acids: CASMTGIRGEYQPQHF. Here the CDR3 DNA reads TGTGCCAGTATGACCGGTATCAGGGGTGAGTATCAGCCCCAGCATTTT.

The V and J genes are TRBV27 and TRBJ2-2, with 9 positions matching TRBD2. The germline CDR1 and CDR2 sequences are MNHEY and SMNVEV (reference sequence). V was clipped by 4 bases and J by 3 bases; unmatched bases: 3. CDR3 length equals 15 residues. DNA of the CDR3: TGTGCCAGCAGTTCATTAGCGGGGGACACCGGGGAGCTGTTTTTT. Protein: CASSSLAGDTGELFF.

The chain employs TRBV10-3 and TRBJ2-2, with D possibly matching TRBD1 (6 bases). The CDR3 length is 17 residues. Germline CDR1 ENHRY, CDR2 SYGVKD. Trimming took 2 bases from V and 0 from J, leaving 13 bases between them. The CDR3 bases are TGTGCCATCAGTGAGGCGCCGGACAGACCGAACACCGGGGAGCTGTTTTTT. Its protein product is CAISEAPDRPNTGELFF.

The chain joins TRBV28 to TRBJ1-1, with a tentative D call TRBD1 (5 bases). Germline V gene data show CDR1 as MDHEN and CDR2 as SYDVKM. Deletions cut 4 bases from V and 11 bases from J, with 20 bases between. CDR3 length: 14 residues. This chain's CDR3 is CASSSPDFRVGAFF. The DNA of the CDR3 is TGTGCCAGCAGTTCCCCTGATTTCAGGGTCGGCGCTTTCTTT. Full variable domain (rest looked up from reference TRBV28 and TRBJ1-1): DVKVTQSSRYLVKRTGEKVFLECVQDMDHENMFWYRQDPGLGLRLIYFSYDVKMKEKGDIPEGYSVSREKKERFSLILESASTNQTSMYLCASSSPDFRVGAFFGQGTRLTVV.

The chain uses TRBV5-4 and TRBJ2-3; 8 bases map to TRBD2. J was trimmed by 4 bases and V by 4 bases; bases with no gene match: 8. This CDR3 is built from 15 residues. The germline V gene has CDR1 SGHNT and CDR2 YYREEE (reference sequence). CDR3 region: CASSTGLASADTQYF. Here the CDR3 DNA reads TGTGCCAGCAGCACCGGACTAGCATCGGCAGATACGCAGTATTTT.

With respect to this clone: The identical CDR3 is also encoded by other nucleotide sequences in the sample. This rearrangement joins TRBV7-9 to TRBJ2-3; TRBD1 agrees at 7 bases. Germline values: CDR1 SEHNR, CDR2 FQNEAQ (reference sequence). The CDR3 sequence is 14 residues long. Germline trimming cut 5 bases from V and 0 bases from J; bases unmatched to any gene: 2. DNA for the CDR3: TGTGCCAGCAGCCTCAGGGGGAGCACAGATACGCAGTATTTT. As protein: CASSLRGSTDTQYF.